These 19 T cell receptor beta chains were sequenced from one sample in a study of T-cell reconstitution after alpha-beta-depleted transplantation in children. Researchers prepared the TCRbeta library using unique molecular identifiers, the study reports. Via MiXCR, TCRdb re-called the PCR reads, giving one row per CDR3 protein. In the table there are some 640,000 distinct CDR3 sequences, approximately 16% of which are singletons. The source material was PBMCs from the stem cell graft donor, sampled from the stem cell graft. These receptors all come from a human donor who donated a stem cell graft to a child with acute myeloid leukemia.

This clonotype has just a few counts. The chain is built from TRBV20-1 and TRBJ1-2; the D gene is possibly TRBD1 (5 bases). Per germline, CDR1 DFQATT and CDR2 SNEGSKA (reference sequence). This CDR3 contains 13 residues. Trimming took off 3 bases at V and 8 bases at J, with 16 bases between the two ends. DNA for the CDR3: TGCAGTGCTAGGGGGGTTGAGTCGGGCGGCTACACCTTC. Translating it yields CSARGVESGGYTF.

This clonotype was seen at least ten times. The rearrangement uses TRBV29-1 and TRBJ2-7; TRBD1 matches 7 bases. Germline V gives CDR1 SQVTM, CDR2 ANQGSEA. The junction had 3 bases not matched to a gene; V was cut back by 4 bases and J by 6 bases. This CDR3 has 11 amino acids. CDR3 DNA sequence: TGCAGCGTTGGACAGGGCGGCGAGCAGTACGTC. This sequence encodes CSVGQGGEQYV.

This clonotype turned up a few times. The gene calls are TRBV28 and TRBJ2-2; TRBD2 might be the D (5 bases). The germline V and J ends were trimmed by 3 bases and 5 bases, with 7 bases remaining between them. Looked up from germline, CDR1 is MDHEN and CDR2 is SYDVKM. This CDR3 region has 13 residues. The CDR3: CASSFRGTGELFF. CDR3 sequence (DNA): TGTGCCAGCAGTTTTCGGGGAACCGGGGAGCTGTTTTTT.

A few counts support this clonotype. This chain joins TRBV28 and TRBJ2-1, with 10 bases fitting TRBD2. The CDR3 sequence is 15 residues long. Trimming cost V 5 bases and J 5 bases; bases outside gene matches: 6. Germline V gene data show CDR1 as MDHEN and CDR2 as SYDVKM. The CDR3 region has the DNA TGTGCCAGCAGTACCCCTAGCGGGGGAAACAATGAGCAGTTCTTC. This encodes CASSTPSGGNNEQFF.

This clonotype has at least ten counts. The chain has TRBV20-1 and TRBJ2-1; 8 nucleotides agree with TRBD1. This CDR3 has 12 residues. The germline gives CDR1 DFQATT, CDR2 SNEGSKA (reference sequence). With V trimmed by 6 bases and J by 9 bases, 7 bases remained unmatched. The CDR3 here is CSARTGWVEQFF. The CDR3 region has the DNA TGCAGTGCCAGGACAGGGTGGGTTGAGCAGTTCTTC.

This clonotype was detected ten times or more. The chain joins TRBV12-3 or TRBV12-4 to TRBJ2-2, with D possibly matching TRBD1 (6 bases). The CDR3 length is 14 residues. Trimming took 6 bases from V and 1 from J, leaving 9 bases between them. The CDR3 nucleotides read TGTGCCAGCAGCCAGACAGGGAACACCGGGGAGCTGTTTTTT. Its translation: CASSQTGNTGELFF.

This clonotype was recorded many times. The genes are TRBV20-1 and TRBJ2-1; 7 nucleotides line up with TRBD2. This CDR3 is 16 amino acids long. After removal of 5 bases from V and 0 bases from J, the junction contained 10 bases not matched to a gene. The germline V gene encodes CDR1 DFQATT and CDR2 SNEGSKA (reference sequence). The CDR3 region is CSAPREGGSSYNEQFF. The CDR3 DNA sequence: TGCAGTGCTCCCAGGGAGGGCGGAAGCTCCTACAATGAGCAGTTCTTC.

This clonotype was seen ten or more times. In DNA form, the CDR3 reads TGCAGTGCTAGCTACAGGGAGAACACCGGGGAGCTGTTTTTT. As protein: CSASYRENTGELFF. The chain is built from TRBV20-1 and TRBJ2-2; D possibly corresponds to TRBD1 (6 bases). Germline CDR1 DFQATT, CDR2 SNEGSKA (reference sequence). V lost 3 bases to trimming and J lost 1 base, with 9 bases between them. The CDR3 is 14 amino acids.

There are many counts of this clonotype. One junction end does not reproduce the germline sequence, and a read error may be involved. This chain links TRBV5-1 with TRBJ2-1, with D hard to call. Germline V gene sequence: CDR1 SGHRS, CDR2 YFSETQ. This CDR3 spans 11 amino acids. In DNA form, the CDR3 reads TGTGCCAGCAGCTCCAACAATGAGCAGTTCTTC. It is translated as CASSSNNEQFF.

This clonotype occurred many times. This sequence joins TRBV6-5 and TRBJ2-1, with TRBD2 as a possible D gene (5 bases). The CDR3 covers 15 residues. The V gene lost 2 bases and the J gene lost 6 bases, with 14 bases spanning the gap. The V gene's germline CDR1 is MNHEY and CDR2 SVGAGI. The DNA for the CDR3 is TGTGCCAGCAGTTACGAGGGAAATCCATTCAATGAGCAGTTCTTC. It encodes CASSYEGNPFNEQFF.

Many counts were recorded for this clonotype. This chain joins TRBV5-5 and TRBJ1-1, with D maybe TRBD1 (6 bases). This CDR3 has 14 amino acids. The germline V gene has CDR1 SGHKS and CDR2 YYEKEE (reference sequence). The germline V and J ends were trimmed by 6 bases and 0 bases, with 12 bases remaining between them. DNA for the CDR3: TGTGCCAGCATTGAACAGGGAGTGAACACTGAAGCTTTCTTT. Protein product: CASIEQGVNTEAFF. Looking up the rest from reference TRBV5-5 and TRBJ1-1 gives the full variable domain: DAGVTQSPTHLIKTRGQQVTLRCSPISGHKSVSWYQQVLGQGPQFIFQYYEKEERGRGNFPDRFSARQFPNYSSELNVNALLLGDSALYLCASIEQGVNTEAFFGQGTRLTVV.

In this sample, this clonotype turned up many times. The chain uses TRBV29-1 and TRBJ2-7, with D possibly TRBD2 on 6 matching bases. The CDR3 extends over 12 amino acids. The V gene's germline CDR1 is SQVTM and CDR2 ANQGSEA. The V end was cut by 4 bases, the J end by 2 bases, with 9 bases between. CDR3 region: CSVVGGTYEQYF. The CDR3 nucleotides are TGCAGCGTTGTTGGAGGGACCTACGAGCAGTACTTC.

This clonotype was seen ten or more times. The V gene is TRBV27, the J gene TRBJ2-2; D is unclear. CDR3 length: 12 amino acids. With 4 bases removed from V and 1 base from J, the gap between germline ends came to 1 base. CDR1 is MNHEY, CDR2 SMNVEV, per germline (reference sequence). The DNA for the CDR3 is TGTGCCAGCAGTTGGAACACCGGGGAGCTGTTTTTT. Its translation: CASSWNTGELFF.

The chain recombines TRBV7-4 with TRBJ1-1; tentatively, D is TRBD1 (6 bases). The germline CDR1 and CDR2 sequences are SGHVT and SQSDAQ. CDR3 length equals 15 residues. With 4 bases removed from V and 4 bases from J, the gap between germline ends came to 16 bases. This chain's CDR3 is CASSSCGGSLTEAFF. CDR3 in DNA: TGTGCCAGCAGCTCTTGCGGGGGCAGCCTCACTGAAGCTTTCTTT. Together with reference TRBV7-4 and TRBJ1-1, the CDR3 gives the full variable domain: GAGVSQSPRYKVAKRGRDVALRCDSISGHVTLYWYRQTLGQGSEVLTYSQSDAQRDKSGRPSGRFSAERPERSVSTLKIQRTEQGDSAVYLCASSSCGGSLTEAFFGQGTRLTVV.

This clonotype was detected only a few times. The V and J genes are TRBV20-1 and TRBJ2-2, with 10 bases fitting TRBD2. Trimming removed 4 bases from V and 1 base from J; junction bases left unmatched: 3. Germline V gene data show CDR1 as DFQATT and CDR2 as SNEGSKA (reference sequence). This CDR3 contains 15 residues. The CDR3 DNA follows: TGCAGTGCTAAGTCTAGCGGGGGGAACACCGGGGAGCTGTTTTTT. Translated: CSAKSSGGNTGELFF.

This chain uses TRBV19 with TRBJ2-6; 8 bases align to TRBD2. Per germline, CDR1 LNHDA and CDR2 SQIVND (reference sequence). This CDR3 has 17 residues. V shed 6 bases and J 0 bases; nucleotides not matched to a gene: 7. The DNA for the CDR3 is TGTGCCAGTAGCAACCGGGGGGGGTCCTCTGGGGCCAACGTCCTGACTTTC. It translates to CASSNRGGSSGANVLTF.

CDR3 amino acids: CSARDSGRGTDTQYF. The CDR3 nucleotides read TGCAGTGCTAGAGATTCAGGCAGGGGCACAGATACGCAGTATTTT. The chain links TRBV20-1 to TRBJ2-3; possibly TRBD1 for D (5 bases). The CDR3 sequence is 15 residues long. V dropped 0 bases and J dropped 1 base, with 11 bases sitting between them. Germline lookup yields CDR1 DFQATT and CDR2 SNEGSKA (reference sequence).

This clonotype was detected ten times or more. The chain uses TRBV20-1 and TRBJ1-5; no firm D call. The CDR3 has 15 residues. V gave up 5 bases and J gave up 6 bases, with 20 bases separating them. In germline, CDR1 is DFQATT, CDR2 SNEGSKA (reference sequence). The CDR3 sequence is CSASEALIRVQPQHF. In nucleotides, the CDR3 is TGCAGTGCTTCAGAGGCACTGATAAGGGTTCAGCCCCAGCATTTT.

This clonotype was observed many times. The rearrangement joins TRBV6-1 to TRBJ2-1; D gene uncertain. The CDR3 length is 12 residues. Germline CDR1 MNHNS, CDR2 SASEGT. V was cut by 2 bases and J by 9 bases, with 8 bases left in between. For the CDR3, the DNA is TGTGCCAGCAGTGAAATAATGGGTGAGCAGTTCTTC. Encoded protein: CASSEIMGEQFF.